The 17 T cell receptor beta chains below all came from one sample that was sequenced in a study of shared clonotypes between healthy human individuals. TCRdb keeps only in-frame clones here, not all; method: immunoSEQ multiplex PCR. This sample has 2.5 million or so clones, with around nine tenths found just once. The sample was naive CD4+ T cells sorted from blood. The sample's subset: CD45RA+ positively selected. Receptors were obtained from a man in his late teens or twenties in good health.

The chain's CDR3 is CASSVLGGSLNTEAFF. As DNA, the CDR3 is TGTGCCAGCAGCGTACTAGGGGGCTCACTAAACACTGAAGCTTTCTTT. V usage is TRBV9 and J usage is TRBJ1-1; 7 bases fit TRBD1. Looked up from germline, CDR1 is SGDLS and CDR2 is YYNGEE. After removal of 1 base from V and 2 bases from J, the junction contained 8 bases not matched to a gene. CDR3 size: 16 residues.

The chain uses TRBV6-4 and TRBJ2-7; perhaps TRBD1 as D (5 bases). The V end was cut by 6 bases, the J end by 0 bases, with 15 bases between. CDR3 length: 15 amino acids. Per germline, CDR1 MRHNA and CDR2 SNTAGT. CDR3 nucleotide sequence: TGTGCCAGCAGCGAAACGACAGTAGACTCCTACGAGCAGTACTTC. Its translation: CASSETTVDSYEQYF.

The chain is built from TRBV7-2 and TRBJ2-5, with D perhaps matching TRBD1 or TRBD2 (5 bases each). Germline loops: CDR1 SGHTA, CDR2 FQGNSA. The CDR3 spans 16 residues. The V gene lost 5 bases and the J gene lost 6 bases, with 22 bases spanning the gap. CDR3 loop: CASSLGGDSFRKTQYF. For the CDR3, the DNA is TGTGCCAGCAGCCTTGGGGGTGACTCCTTTAGGAAGACCCAGTACTTC.

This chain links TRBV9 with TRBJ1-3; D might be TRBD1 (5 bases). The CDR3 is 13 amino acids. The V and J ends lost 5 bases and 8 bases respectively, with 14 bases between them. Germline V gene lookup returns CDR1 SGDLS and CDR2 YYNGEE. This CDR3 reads CASSTRVSDTIYF. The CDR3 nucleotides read TGTGCCAGCAGTACCAGGGTGTCGGACACCATATATTTT. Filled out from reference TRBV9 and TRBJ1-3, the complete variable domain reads DSGVTQTPKHLITATGQRVTLRCSPRSGDLSVYWYQQSLDQGLQFLIQYYNGEERAKGNILERFSAQQFPDLHSELNLSSLELGDSALYFCASSTRVSDTIYFGEGSWLTVV.

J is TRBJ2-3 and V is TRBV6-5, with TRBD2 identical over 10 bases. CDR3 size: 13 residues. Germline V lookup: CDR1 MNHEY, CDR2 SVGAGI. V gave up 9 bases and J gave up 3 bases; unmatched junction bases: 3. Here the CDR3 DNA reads TGTGCCAGTTCTAGCGGGGGTACAGATACGCAGTATTTT. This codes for CASSSGGTDTQYF.

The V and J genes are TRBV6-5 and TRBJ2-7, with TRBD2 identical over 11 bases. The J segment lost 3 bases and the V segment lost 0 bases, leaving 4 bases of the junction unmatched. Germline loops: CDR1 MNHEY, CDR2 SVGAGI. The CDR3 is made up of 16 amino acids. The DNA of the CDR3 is TGTGCCAGCAGTTACTCATTAGCGGGAGGGGTCTACGAGCAGTACTTC. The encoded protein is CASSYSLAGGVYEQYF.

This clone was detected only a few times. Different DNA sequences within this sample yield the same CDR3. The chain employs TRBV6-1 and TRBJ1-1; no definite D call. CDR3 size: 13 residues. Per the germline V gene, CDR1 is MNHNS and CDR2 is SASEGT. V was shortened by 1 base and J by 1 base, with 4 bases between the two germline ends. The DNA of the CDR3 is TGTGCCAGCAGTGAAGGGAGGAACACTGAAGCTTTCTTT. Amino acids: CASSEGRNTEAFF.

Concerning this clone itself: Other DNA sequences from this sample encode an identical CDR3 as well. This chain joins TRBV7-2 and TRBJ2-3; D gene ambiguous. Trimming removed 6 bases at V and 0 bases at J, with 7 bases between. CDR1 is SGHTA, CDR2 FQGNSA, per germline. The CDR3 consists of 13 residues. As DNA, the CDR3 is TGTGCCAGCAGTTCCCTCAGCACAGATACGCAGTATTTT. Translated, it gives CASSSLSTDTQYF.

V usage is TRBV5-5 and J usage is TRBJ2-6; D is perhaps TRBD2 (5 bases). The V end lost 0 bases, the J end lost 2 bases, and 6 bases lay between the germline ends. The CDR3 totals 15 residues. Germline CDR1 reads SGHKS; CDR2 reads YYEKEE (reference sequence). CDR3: CASSLASPGANVLTF. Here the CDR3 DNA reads TGTGCCAGCAGCTTGGCTAGCCCTGGGGCCAACGTCCTGACTTTC.

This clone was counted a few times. In nucleotides, the CDR3 is TGTGCCAGCAGCAGTCAGGACCTATGGGTGGCTTTCTTT. Protein product: CASSSQDLWVAFF. The gene calls are TRBV11-2 and TRBJ1-1, with D uncertain. This CDR3 contains 13 residues. With 5 bases removed from V and 11 bases from J, the gap between germline ends came to 18 bases. Germline V lookup: CDR1 SGHAT, CDR2 FQNNGV.

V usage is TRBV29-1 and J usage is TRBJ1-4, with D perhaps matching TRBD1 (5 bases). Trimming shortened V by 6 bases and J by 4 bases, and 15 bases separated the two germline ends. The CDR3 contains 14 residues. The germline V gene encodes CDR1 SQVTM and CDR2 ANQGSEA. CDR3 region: CSVRRDASNEKLFF. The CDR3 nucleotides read TGCAGCGTCCGCCGGGACGCAAGTAATGAAAAACTGTTTTTT.

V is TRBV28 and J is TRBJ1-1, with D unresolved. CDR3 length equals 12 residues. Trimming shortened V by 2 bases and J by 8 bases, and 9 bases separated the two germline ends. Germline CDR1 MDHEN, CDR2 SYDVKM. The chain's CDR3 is CASSLNDGEAFF. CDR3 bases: TGTGCCAGCAGTTTAAACGACGGAGAAGCTTTCTTT.

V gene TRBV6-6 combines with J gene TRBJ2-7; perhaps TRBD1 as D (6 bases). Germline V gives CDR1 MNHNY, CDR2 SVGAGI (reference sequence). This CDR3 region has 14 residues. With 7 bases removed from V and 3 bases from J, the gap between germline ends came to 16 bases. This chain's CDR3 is CASIFPGAIYEQYF. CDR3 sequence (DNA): TGTGCCAGCATTTTTCCAGGGGCGATCTACGAGCAGTACTTC.

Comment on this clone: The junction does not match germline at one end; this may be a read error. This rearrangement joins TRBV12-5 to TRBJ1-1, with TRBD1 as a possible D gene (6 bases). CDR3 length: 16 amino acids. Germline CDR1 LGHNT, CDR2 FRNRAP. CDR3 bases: TGTGCTAGTGGCCGATCTACTCAGGGGATGAACGCTGAAGCTTTCTTT. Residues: CASGRSTQGMNAEAFF.

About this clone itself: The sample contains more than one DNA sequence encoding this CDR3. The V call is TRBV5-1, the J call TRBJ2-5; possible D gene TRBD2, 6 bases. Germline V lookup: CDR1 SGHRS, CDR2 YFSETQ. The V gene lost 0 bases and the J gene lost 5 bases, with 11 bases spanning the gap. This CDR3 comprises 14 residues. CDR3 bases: TGCGCCAGCAGCTTGGCTGGAGGGCAGGAGACCCAGTACTTC. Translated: CASSLAGGQETQYF. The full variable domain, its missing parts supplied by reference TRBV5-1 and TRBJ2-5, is KAGVTQTPRYLIKTRGQQVTLSCSPISGHRSVSWYQQTPGQGLQFLFEYFSETQRNKGNFPGRFSGRQFSNSRSEMNVSTLELGDSALYLCASSLAGGQETQYFGPGTRLLVL.

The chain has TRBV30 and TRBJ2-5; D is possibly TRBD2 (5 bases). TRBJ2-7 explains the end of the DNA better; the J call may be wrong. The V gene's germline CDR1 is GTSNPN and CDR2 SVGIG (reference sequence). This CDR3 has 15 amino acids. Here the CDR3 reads CAWSPVGKGGYEQYF. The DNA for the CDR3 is TGTGCCTGGAGCCCAGTCGGGAAAGGCGGATACGAGCAGTACTTC.

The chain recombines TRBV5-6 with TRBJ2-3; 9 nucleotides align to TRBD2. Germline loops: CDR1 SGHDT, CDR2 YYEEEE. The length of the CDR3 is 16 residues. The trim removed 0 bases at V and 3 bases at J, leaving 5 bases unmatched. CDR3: CASSLAPGLATDTQYF. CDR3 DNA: TGTGCCAGCAGCTTGGCGCCGGGACTAGCAACAGATACGCAGTATTTT.